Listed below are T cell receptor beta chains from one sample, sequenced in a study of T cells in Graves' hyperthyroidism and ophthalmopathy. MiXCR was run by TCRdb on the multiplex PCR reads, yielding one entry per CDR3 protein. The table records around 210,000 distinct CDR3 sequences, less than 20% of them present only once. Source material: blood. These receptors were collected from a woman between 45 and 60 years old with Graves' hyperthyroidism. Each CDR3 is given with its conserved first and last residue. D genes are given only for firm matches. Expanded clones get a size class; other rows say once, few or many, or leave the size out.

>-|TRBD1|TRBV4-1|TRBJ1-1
TGCGCCAGCAGCCAGGGACCGCTAAAGACAGGGGGGAACACTGAAGCTTTCTTT
CASSQGPLKTGGNTEAFF
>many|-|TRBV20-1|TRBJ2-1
TGCAGTGCTAGTGGGGGCACCTACAATGAGCAGTTCTTC
CSASGGTYNEQFF
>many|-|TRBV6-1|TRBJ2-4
TGTGCCAGCCGACGGCGAGTAGCCAAAAACATTCAGTACTTC
CASRRRVAKNIQYF
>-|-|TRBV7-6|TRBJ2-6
TGTGCCAGCAGCTTAGGATCGGCCTCTGGGGCCAACGTCCTGACTTTC
CASSLGSASGANVLTF
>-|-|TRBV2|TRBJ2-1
TGTGCCAGCAGTGAATGGGGGAGCTCCTACAATGAGCAGTTCTTC
CASSEWGSSYNEQFF
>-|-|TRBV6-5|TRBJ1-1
TGTGCCAGCAGTTACAGTATCGGACGAACTGAAGCTTTCTTT
CASSYSIGRTEAFF
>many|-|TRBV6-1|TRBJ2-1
TGTGCCAGCAGGGAACAGGGTTGGTCCTACAATGAGCAGTTCTTC
CASREQGWSYNEQFF
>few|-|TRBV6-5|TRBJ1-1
TGTGCCAGCAGTCGGCGAGGGGGGGGTTTGGTAGACACTGAAGCTTTCTTT
CASSRRGGGLVDTEAFF
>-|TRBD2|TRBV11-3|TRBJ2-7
TGTGCCAGCAGCTTAGGGGCTAGCGGGACTGGGCACGAGCAGTACTTC
CASSLGASGTGHEQYF
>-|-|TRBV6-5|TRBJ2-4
TGTGCCAGCAGTTACTCTAAGGGAACAAACATTCAGTACTTC
CASSYSKGTNIQYF
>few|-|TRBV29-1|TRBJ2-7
TGCAGCGGAAAAGACAGCATCTACGAGCAGTACTTC
CSGKDSIYEQYF
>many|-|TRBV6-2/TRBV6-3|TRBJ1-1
TGTGCCAGCAGACTGGGACACATCCACACTGAAGCTTTCTTT
CASRLGHIHTEAFF
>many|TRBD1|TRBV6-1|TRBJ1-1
TGTGCCAGCAGTGACAGGGGGGGTACTGAAGCTTTCTTT
CASSDRGGTEAFF
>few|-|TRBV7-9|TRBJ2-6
TGTGCCAGCAGCCAACAGGGACCTGGGGCCAACGTCCTGACTTTC
CASSQQGPGANVLTF
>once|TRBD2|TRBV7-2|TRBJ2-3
TGTGCCAGCAGCTTAGGTAGCGGGAGGTCAGATACGCAGTATTTT
CASSLGSGRSDTQYF
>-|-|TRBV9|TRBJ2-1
TGTGCCAGCAGCGTAGCGTGGGGATCCTACAATGAGCAGTTCTTC
CASSVAWGSYNEQFF
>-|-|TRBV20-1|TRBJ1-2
TGCAGTGCTTTACGGAGTTCTGACTATGGCTACACCTTC
CSALRSSDYGYTF
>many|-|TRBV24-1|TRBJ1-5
TGTGCCACCAGTGGGGATAGCAATCAGCCCCAGCATTTT
CATSGDSNQPQHF
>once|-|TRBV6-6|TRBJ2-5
TGTGCCAGCAGTTACTCTGACAGAGGAGAGACCCAGTACTTC
CASSYSDRGETQYF
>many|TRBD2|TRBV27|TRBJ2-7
TGTGCCGGTCGGACTAGCGGGACCTACGAGCAGTACTTC
CAGRTSGTYEQYF
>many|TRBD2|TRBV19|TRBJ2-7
TGTGCCAGTAGTATAGATCGGGCGGGAGGGCCTGGCGAGCAGTACTTC
CASSIDRAGGPGEQYF
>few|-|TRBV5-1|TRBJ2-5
TGCGCCAGCAGCTTTAGGACAGAAGAGACCCAGTACTTC
CASSFRTEETQYF
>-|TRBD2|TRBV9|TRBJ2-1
TGTGCCAGCAGCACCCTAGCGGGAGGTTGGGCCCAGTTCTTC
CASSTLAGGWAQFF
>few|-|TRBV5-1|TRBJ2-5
TGCGCCAGCAGCTTGGCGGTAGTAGCAGCCCAAGAGACCCAGTACTTC
CASSLAVVAAQETQYF
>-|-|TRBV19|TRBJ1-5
TGTGCCAGTAGTATAGTTGAAACAGGGCGGAAGGAGGCCCAGCATTTT
CASSIVETGRKEAQHF
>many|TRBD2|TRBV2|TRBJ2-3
TGTGCCAGCAGTGAAGGGACTAGCGGGATCACAGATACGCAGTATTTT
CASSEGTSGITDTQYF
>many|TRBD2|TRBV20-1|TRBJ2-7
TGCAGTGCTAGAGATAATCCTAGCGGAGGGGCCCCCTACGAGCAGTACTTC
CSARDNPSGGAPYEQYF
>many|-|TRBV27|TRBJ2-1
TGTGCCAGCACAGACCCGTACAATGAGCAGTTCTTC
CASTDPYNEQFF
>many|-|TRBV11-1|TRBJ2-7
TGTGCCAGCAGCTTAGCCGGGAATCGCAACGAGCAGTACTTC
CASSLAGNRNEQYF
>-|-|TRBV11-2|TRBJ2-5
TGTGCCAGCAGCTTAGGGACTCGCCCTCAAGAGACCCAGTACTTC
CASSLGTRPQETQYF
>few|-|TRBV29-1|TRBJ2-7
TGCAGCGTTGAAGATCTCAGCTACGAGCAGTACTTC
CSVEDLSYEQYF
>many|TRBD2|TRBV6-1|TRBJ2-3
TGTGCCAGCACTTTTGCGGGAGCTGCAGATACGCAGTATTTT
CASTFAGAADTQYF
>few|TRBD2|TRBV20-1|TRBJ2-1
TGCAGTGCTAGAGACCGGGGGGTCAACTACAATGAGCAGTTCTTC
CSARDRGVNYNEQFF
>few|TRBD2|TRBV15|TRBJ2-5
TGTGCCACCGAGAAGCAAGCGGGAGTGGAGACCCAGTACTTC
CATEKQAGVETQYF
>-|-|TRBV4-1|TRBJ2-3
TGCGCCAGCAGCCCCCCTTTCCTCACAGATACGCAGTATTTT
CASSPPFLTDTQYF
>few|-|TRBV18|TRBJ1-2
TGTGCCAGCTCACCTTCGGATACGAGAGGCCACACCTTC
CASSPSDTRGHTF
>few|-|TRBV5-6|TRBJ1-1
TGTGCCAGCAGCCTCGTCCGGGGTGAAGCTTTCTTT
CASSLVRGEAFF
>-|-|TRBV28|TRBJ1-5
TGTGCCAGCAGTTTTTTGTGGGTCCGGGATAGCAATCAGCCCCAGCATTTT
CASSFLWVRDSNQPQHF
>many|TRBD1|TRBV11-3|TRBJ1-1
TGTGCCAGCAGCTTCTACAGGGGGCCAAACACTGAAGCTTTCTTT
CASSFYRGPNTEAFF
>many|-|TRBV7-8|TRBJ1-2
-
CASSLVPTPMATPSYGYTF
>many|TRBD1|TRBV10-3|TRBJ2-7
TGTGCCATCAGCGGACAGGGCATGGGGGAGCAGTACTTC
CAISGQGMGEQYF
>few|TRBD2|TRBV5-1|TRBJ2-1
TGCGCCAGCAGCCCGCGGATAGCGGGAGAAAATGAGCAGTTCTTC
CASSPRIAGENEQFF
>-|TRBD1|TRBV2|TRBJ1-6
TGTGCCAGTAAGAATTGGGACAGGGAAGCTTCACCCCTCCACTTT
CASKNWDREASPLHF
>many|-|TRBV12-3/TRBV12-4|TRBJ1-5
TGTGCCAGCAGTTTCGGGCCAAAGAATCAGCCCCAGCATTTT
CASSFGPKNQPQHF
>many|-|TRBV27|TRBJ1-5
TGTGCCAGCAGTCGGGCTGGGAGACAGAATAGCAATCAGCCCCAGCATTTT
CASSRAGRQNSNQPQHF
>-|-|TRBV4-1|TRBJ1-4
TGCGCCAGCAGCCCGATAGCACAGGGCCCAGGACCTGAAAAACTGTTTTTT
CASSPIAQGPGPEKLFF
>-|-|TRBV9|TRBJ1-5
TGTGCCAGCAGCGACAATCCGGGACCCAATCAGCCCCAGCATTTT
CASSDNPGPNQPQHF
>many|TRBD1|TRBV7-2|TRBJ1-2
TGTGCCAGCAGCTTAGACAGGGGCGCTGGCTACACCTTC
CASSLDRGAGYTF
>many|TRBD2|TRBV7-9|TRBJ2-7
TGTGCCAGCAGCTTAGCGGGGGCTAGCGGGTTCTCCTACGAGCAGTACTTC
CASSLAGASGFSYEQYF
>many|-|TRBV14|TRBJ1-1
TGTGCCAGCAGCCAGGGGGCGAACACTGAAGCTTTCTTT
CASSQGANTEAFF
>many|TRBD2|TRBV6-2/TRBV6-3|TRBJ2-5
TGTGCCAGCAACGACCGGGCTAGCGGGCCACAAGAGACCCAGTACTTC
CASNDRASGPQETQYF